These T cell receptor beta chains were read from a single sample in a study of cytotoxic CD8 clonotypes in ibrutinib-treated CLL. Generated by immunoSEQ multiplex PCR, the TCRdb table keeps only in-frame clones and is missing some. The table has approximately 130,000 clones, about 85% seen once; the top ten hold less than 4%. The sample here was PBMCs, taken after 24 months of ibrutinib treatment. The receptors here all came from a human donor with chronic lymphocytic leukemia. CDR3s include the opening cysteine and the closing phenylalanine or tryptophan. A D gene is named only where the DNA matches it firmly. Size is omitted from some rows. Given values are once, few, many or a class for expanded clones.

TRBJ1-5 - - TRBV5-3 TGTGCCAGAAGTCGGACAGTAAGCAATCAGCCCCAGCATTTT CARSRTVSNQPQHF
TRBJ2-5 - - TRBV6-6 TGTGCCAGCAGAAGACTAAACCAAGAGACCCAGTACTTC CASRRLNQETQYF
TRBJ1-3 - TRBD1 TRBV12-5 TGTGCTAGTGCTGCGGACAGGATCCTCTCTGGAAACACCATATATTTT CASAADRILSGNTIYF
TRBJ1-1 - - TRBV6-6 TGTGCCAGCAGCGGAGGGGGGAACACTGAAGCTTTCTTT CASSGGGNTEAFF
TRBJ1-3 few - TRBV2 TGTGCCAGCAGTCTATTGAGGGACACCATATATTTT CASSLLRDTIYF
TRBJ1-5 - TRBD1 TRBV19 TGTGCCAGTAGTATGGACCGCTTACAGGGGAGTCATAGCAATCAGCCCCAGCATTTT CASSMDRLQGSHSNQPQHF
TRBJ2-3 - - TRBV7-9 TGTGCCAGCAGCTTAGGGACTTTGGGCACAGATACGCAGTATTTT CASSLGTLGTDTQYF
TRBJ2-5 - - TRBV10-1 TGCGCCAGCAGTGAGTCGACGTCCCAGTCAAGGGAGACCCAGTACTTC CASSESTSQSRETQYF
TRBJ1-4 - - TRBV5-6 TGTGCCAGCGGGGCCGCAACTAATGAAAAACTGTTTTTT CASGAATNEKLFF
TRBJ1-2 - - TRBV6-6 TGTGCCAGCAGTCACACCCTCGGCGGTGCCCCACAAGGCTACACCTTC CASSHTLGGAPQGYTF
TRBJ2-2 - TRBD1 TRBV5-1 TGCGCCAGCAGCACCGGACAGGGGGGCACCGGGGAGCTGTTTTTT CASSTGQGGTGELFF
TRBJ1-5 few - TRBV28 TGTGCCAGCCGCCCAGGGAATAGCAATCAGCCCCAGCATTTT CASRPGNSNQPQHF
TRBJ2-7 once TRBD1 TRBV30 TGTGCCTGGAGCTGGGACAGCTGGCGAGTGGACGAGCAGTACTTC CAWSWDSWRVDEQYF
TRBJ2-3 few TRBD2 TRBV10-3 TGTGCCATCAGTGGGGCCCAACTAGCGGAACGCACAGATACGCAGTATTTT CAISGAQLAERTDTQYF
TRBJ2-7 - TRBD1 TRBV28 TGTGCCAGCAGCCCTCGACCGGGACAGGGGGAGTACTTC CASSPRPGQGEYF
TRBJ2-3 - - TRBV4-3 TGCGCCAGCAGCCAATCCGGGCGGGCCCAGTATTTT CASSQSGRAQYF
TRBJ1-2 - - TRBV4-1 TGCGCCAGCAGCCAGGGTGAGGAATATGGCTACACCTTC CASSQGEEYGYTF
TRBJ2-3 - - TRBV25-1 TGTGCCAGCAAAGGGGACCCTACAGATACGCAGTATTTT CASKGDPTDTQYF
TRBJ1-3 - - TRBV7-2 TGTGCCAGCAGCTTAGATGGGGGGAACACCATATATTTT CASSLDGGNTIYF
TRBJ1-1 - TRBD1 TRBV4-1 TGCGCCAGCACTGGACAGGGCGTGAACACTGAAGCTTTCTTT CASTGQGVNTEAFF
TRBJ2-2 - - TRBV6-6 TGTGCCAGCAGCCGAGCCGGACGGCTCAACACCGGGGAGCTGTTTTTT CASSRAGRLNTGELFF
TRBJ2-3 - TRBD1 TRBV14 TGTGCCAGCAGCCCCCTCTTTGGACAGGCCGGCACAGATACGCAGTATTTT CASSPLFGQAGTDTQYF
TRBJ1-6 - - TRBV27 TGTGCCAGCAGTCCCTCCCCGCAGGGCCTCGGGAATTCACCCCTCCACTTT CASSPSPQGLGNSPLHF
TRBJ2-2 - TRBD1 TRBV14 TGTGCCAGCAGCTCACAGGGGGGAGCCTCCCTTTACACCGGGGAGCTGTTTTTT CASSSQGGASLYTGELFF
TRBJ2-7 once - TRBV11-2 TGTGCCAGCAGCCAGGACAGCCTCTCCTACGAGCAGTACTTC CASSQDSLSYEQYF
TRBJ2-3 - - TRBV5-1 TGCGCCAGCAGCTTGGAGTACGCTGGCCGCGGGGATACGCAGTATTTT CASSLEYAGRGDTQYF